This is a list of T cell receptor beta chains from one sample in a study of vaccination and CD4 T cells after COVID-19. These receptors' antigens are unknown. TCRdb ran MiXCR on the PCR reads and lists one entry per CDR3 protein. The table has 15,000 or so distinct CDR3 sequences, 45% to 60% seen once; the top ten hold over 7.5%. Sequenced input: CD4+ T cells from blood, cultured in vitro. These TCRs come from a human donor who had recovered from COVID-19. CDR3s include the opening cysteine and the closing phenylalanine or tryptophan. The D gene is left open where the match is weak. Some rows mark clone size as missing; the rest say once, few, many or name a class of expanded clone.

few	TRBV27	TRBJ2-7	NA	TGTGCCAGCAGTATCCGAACGCCGCCCGGAGAATACTTC	CASSIRTPPGEYF
NA	TRBV25-1	TRBJ2-7	NA	TGTGCCAGCAGGGACCTGCTAACCTACGAGCAGTACTTC	CASRDLLTYEQYF
NA	TRBV20-1	TRBJ1-2	TRBD1	TGCAGTGCGATGACGGGACAGGGGGCCTCTGGCTACACCTTC	CSAMTGQGASGYTF
NA	TRBV6-2/TRBV6-3	TRBJ1-2	TRBD1	TGTGCCAGCAGTCGGTCCGGGGACAGGGGCGTCGGCTACACCTTC	CASSRSGDRGVGYTF
NA	TRBV9	TRBJ1-2	NA	TGTGCCAGCAGCGTAGACGAGTTTGGCTACACCTTC	CASSVDEFGYTF
few	TRBV7-9	TRBJ2-4	TRBD2	TGTGCCAGCAGGGATAGCGGGAGCAAAAACATTCAGTACTTC	CASRDSGSKNIQYF
NA	TRBV30	TRBJ1-1	NA	TGTGCCTGGAGTGCAGGGAGTCGGACTGAAGCTTTCTTT	CAWSAGSRTEAFF
NA	TRBV5-1	TRBJ1-1	NA	TGCGCCAGCAGCTTGGAACGGGTGAACACTGAAGCTTTCTTT	CASSLERVNTEAFF
NA	TRBV18	TRBJ2-4	TRBD1	TGTGCCAGCTCGCCGGAGGACAGGGATCAGTACTTC	CASSPEDRDQYF
NA	TRBV20-1	TRBJ2-7	TRBD2	TGCAGTGCCATTAGCGGGAGGGGCAACGAGCAGTACTTC	CSAISGRGNEQYF
NA	TRBV27	TRBJ2-5	TRBD1	TGTGCCAGCAGTTTGAACAGGGGAGAGACCCAGTACTTC	CASSLNRGETQYF
NA	TRBV10-1	TRBJ2-1	NA	TGCGCCAGCAGTGAGTCGGGTAGCAGGAGACACTACAATGAGCAGTTCTTC	CASSESGSRRHYNEQFF
NA	TRBV7-7	TRBJ2-1	NA	TGTGCCAGCAGTTCTAGCGCGAGCTCCTACAATGAGCAGTTCTTC	CASSSSASSYNEQFF
few	TRBV7-2	TRBJ1-6	NA	TGTGCCAGCAGCTTTACAGGAGGCTATAATTCACCCCTCCACTTT	CASSFTGGYNSPLHF
NA	TRBV11-2	TRBJ2-5	TRBD1	TGTGCCAGCAGCCTAAGAGGGGGCCCGAGACAGACAAGTGGGGAGACCCAGTACTTC	CASSLRGGPRQTSGETQYF
few	TRBV28	TRBJ1-1	TRBD1	TGTGCCAGCAGGGTCAGGGGGCGCCGGCTGGGGAACACTGAAGCTTTCTTT	CASRVRGRRLGNTEAFF
NA	TRBV27	TRBJ1-6	NA	TGTGCCAGCAGTCGGGTAGACGGGCCCCTCCACTTT	CASSRVDGPLHF
NA	TRBV12-3/TRBV12-4	TRBJ2-7	NA	TGTGCCAGCAGTTTAGGGCTGAGCTCCTACGAGCAGTACTTC	CASSLGLSSYEQYF
NA	TRBV11-2	TRBJ2-1	NA	TGTGCCAGCAGCTTAGATCCGCTAGCCCATGAGCAGTTCTTC	CASSLDPLAHEQFF
NA	TRBV2	TRBJ1-2	TRBD1	TGTGCCAGCAGTGGGGACAGGCCTTGGGGTGGCTACACCTTC	CASSGDRPWGGYTF
NA	TRBV20-1	TRBJ1-5	NA	TGCAGTGCTAGAGGGTCAAGACATAGCAATCAGCCCCAGCATTTT	CSARGSRHSNQPQHF
NA	TRBV6-1	TRBJ2-1	TRBD2	TGTGCCAGCACTCCCCCGGGAGGGCCCAATGAGCAGTTCTTC	CASTPPGGPNEQFF
NA	TRBV24-1	TRBJ2-7	NA	TGTGCCACCAGTGGAGGAACTACAGCCGGGACCACCTACGAGCAGTACTTC	CATSGGTTAGTTYEQYF
NA	TRBV9	TRBJ1-2	NA	TGTGCCAGCAGCGTAGATGGGGGCGGGGTAGCTGGCTACACCTTC	CASSVDGGGVAGYTF